The 16 T cell receptor beta chains presented below share a single source sample, sequenced in a study of regulatory T cells in long-lasting Graves disease. Construction of the TCR beta libraries employed iRepertoire HTBI primers in conjunction with Arm-PCR of CDR3 regions. MiXCR, applied by TCRdb to the multiplex PCR reads, yields one record per CDR3 protein. The data contain roughly 490,000 distinct CDR3 sequences, approximately 23% of them seen just once; the ten biggest clones take up under 15%. Indicated time point: persistent/refractory GD, antithyroid drugs over 5 years with positive TRAb. The TCR library was made from RNA extracted from PBMCs. The specimen was peripheral blood mononuclear cells (PBMCs), collected when the disease was refractory, from a patient treated with antithyroid drugs. Receptor source: a female donor with Graves disease.

This clonotype was counted many times. This chain links TRBV7-3 with TRBJ1-4; no clear D gene. Germline V gene sequence: CDR1 SGHTA, CDR2 FQGTGA. This CDR3 region has 13 residues. The V gene lost 0 bases and the J gene lost 7 bases, with 6 bases spanning the gap. The CDR3 reads CASSLTYGEKLFF. In DNA form, the CDR3 reads TGTGCCAGCAGCTTAACGTATGGTGAAAAACTGTTTTTT.

This clonotype was picked up many times. This chain links TRBV6-2 or TRBV6-3 with TRBJ2-7, with D uncertain. The CDR3 has 14 residues. Germline lookup yields CDR1 MNHEY and CDR2 SVGEGT. V dropped 6 bases and J dropped 0 bases, with 12 bases sitting between them. The CDR3 DNA reads as TGTGCCAGCAGCAACCGCGCGATCTCCTACGAGCAGTACTTC. Translating it yields CASSNRAISYEQYF.

The sample holds a few counts of this clonotype. The chain has TRBV28 and TRBJ1-1, with 10 bases lining up with TRBD1. The trim removed 6 bases at V and 11 bases at J, leaving 9 bases unmatched. Germline V gene lookup returns CDR1 MDHEN and CDR2 SYDVKM. CDR3 length: 13 residues. The CDR3 DNA sequence: TGTGCCAGCAGCATAGACAGGGGGCTCGCGGCTTTCTTT. Translation: CASSIDRGLAAFF.

There are many counts of this clonotype. The V and J genes are TRBV2 and TRBJ1-2; tentatively, D is TRBD1 (5 bases). The CDR3 totals 15 residues. V was pared by 4 bases and J by 2 bases, with 14 bases between. Germline lookup yields CDR1 SNHLY and CDR2 FYNNEI. The CDR3 DNA reads TGTGCCAGCAGTGCAGGCAGGGTGGAGAACTATGGCTACACCTTC. It yields the protein CASSAGRVENYGYTF.

This clonotype was detected ten times or more. The gene calls are TRBV29-1 and TRBJ1-2; TRBD1 aligns across 11 bases. The CDR3 is 14 residues long. Trimming at V came to 5 bases and at J to 7 bases, leaving 9 bases not matched to a gene. Germline V lookup: CDR1 SQVTM, CDR2 ANQGSEA. For the CDR3, the DNA is TGCAGCGTTAGCGCGGACAGGGGGCAGGGTGGCTACACCTTC. Its protein is CSVSADRGQGGYTF.

This clonotype was recorded a few times. The chain has TRBV18 and TRBJ1-2; TRBD1 might be the D (6 bases). Germline-derived CDR1 and CDR2 are KGHSH and LQKENI. V was shortened by 6 bases and J by 8 bases, with 10 bases between the two germline ends. The CDR3 length is 11 residues. The CDR3 DNA reads TGTGCCAGCTCCCTCCAGGGGGGCTACACCTTC. This translates into CASSLQGGYTF.

Ten or more counts support this clonotype. The gene calls are TRBV28 and TRBJ2-7, with D perhaps matching TRBD1 (5 bases). Trimming took off 7 bases at V and 0 bases at J, with 16 bases between the two ends. The CDR3 loop spans 15 amino acids. The germline V gene encodes CDR1 MDHEN and CDR2 SYDVKM. The CDR3 sequence is CASNQGLHPSYEQYF. The CDR3 nucleotides are TGTGCCAGCAACCAGGGTCTACACCCCTCCTACGAGCAGTACTTC. Using reference TRBV28 and TRBJ2-7 for the parts outside the CDR3, the full variable domain is DVKVTQSSRYLVKRTGEKVFLECVQDMDHENMFWYRQDPGLGLRLIYFSYDVKMKEKGDIPEGYSVSREKKERFSLILESASTNQTSMYLCASNQGLHPSYEQYFGPGTRLTVT.

This clonotype was found many times. The chain's CDR3 is CASSPSRTLLTDTQYF. The CDR3 nucleotides are TGTGCCAGCAGTCCCTCTCGGACTCTACTCACAGATACGCAGTATTTT. The J gene is TRBJ2-3, the V gene TRBV28, with TRBD2 as a possible D gene (5 bases). The ends were cut back, 5 bases at V and 2 bases at J, with 17 bases in the middle. There are 16 residues in the CDR3. Germline CDR1 MDHEN, CDR2 SYDVKM.

About this clonotype: Being one base from a much bigger clone, this may be a read error. DNA of the CDR3: TGTGCCAGCAGTCGCGACGGGGGGATGAGTCAGCCCCAGCATTTT. This codes for CASSRDGGMSQPQHF. The J gene is TRBJ1-5, the V gene TRBV28; TRBD1 is a possible D gene (5 bases). The CDR3 length is 15 residues. CDR1 is MDHEN, CDR2 SYDVKM, per germline. V was clipped by 5 bases and J by 6 bases, with 17 bases between them.

A few counts support this clonotype. The rearrangement joins TRBV6-5 to TRBJ2-7; 9 nucleotides align to TRBD2. Looked up from germline, CDR1 is MNHEY and CDR2 is SVGAGI. The CDR3 consists of 16 residues. Losses at the gene ends were 2 bases for V and 4 bases for J; bases not matched to a gene: 9. The DNA for the CDR3 is TGTGCCAGCAGTTACGGGTGGCTAGCGGGGTCATACGAGCAGTACTTC. This gives the protein CASSYGWLAGSYEQYF.

The chain links TRBV5-1 to TRBJ2-7; 7 nucleotides line up with TRBD2. The germline V gene has CDR1 SGHRS and CDR2 YFSETQ. V lost 3 bases and J lost 3; bases outside the gene matches: 9. There are 15 residues in the CDR3. CDR3 region: CASSSTAGRFYEQYF. CDR3 nucleotides: TGCGCCAGCAGCTCTACAGCGGGGAGGTTCTACGAGCAGTACTTC.

This clonotype was seen only a few times. This chain joins TRBV10-3 and TRBJ1-1, with 10 bases identical to TRBD1. Germline loops: CDR1 ENHRY, CDR2 SYGVKD. The J segment lost 3 bases and the V segment lost 8 bases, leaving 12 bases of the junction unmatched. The CDR3 is 16 residues long. CDR3: CAIASGTGAPYTEAFF. The CDR3 DNA follows: TGTGCCATCGCCTCCGGGACAGGGGCTCCCTACACTGAAGCTTTCTTT.

The chain combines TRBV5-1 with TRBJ2-3; maybe TRBD2 (6 bases). The CDR3 extends over 14 amino acids. CDR1 is SGHRS and CDR2 is YFSETQ in the germline V gene. V shed 6 bases and J shed 3 bases, with 14 bases lying between them. CDR3 nucleotides: TGCGCCAGCATGCGTGGAGGGGTAACAGATACGCAGTATTTT. Its translation is CASMRGGVTDTQYF.

This clonotype was picked up a small number of times. This chain joins TRBV11-1 and TRBJ2-1; the match to TRBD2 covers 9 bases. The V and J ends lost 0 bases and 7 bases, in that order; junction bases with no gene match: 7. Germline V CDR1 and CDR2: SGHAT, FQDESV (reference sequence). This CDR3 is built from 16 residues. The CDR3 reads CASSLAVAGADNEQFF. The CDR3 coding sequence is TGTGCCAGCAGCTTAGCTGTAGCGGGGGCCGATAATGAGCAGTTCTTC.

The chain couples TRBV6-2 or TRBV6-3 to TRBJ2-1, with 8 bases fitting TRBD1. CDR1 is MNHEY, CDR2 SVGEGT, per germline. The CDR3 extends over 15 amino acids. Unmatched junction bases numbered 8, after V lost 5 bases and J lost 5 bases. The CDR3 spells CASSGGQAQDNEQFF. The CDR3 DNA reads as TGTGCCAGCAGTGGGGGACAGGCCCAAGACAATGAGCAGTTCTTC.

This clonotype was seen more than once but under ten times. V and J are TRBV7-2 and TRBJ1-4; the D is unclear. This CDR3 has 14 residues. Germline V CDR1 and CDR2: SGHTA, FQGNSA. V was pared by 5 bases and J by 1 base, with 8 bases between. The CDR3 protein is CASSIGITNEKLFF. The CDR3 nucleotides read TGTGCCAGCAGCATAGGGATAACTAATGAAAAACTGTTTTTT. Full variable domain (outside the CDR3, taken from reference TRBV7-2 and TRBJ1-4): GAGVSQSPSNKVTEKGKDVELRCDPISGHTALYWYRQSLGQGLEFLIYFQGNSAPDKSGLPSDRFSAERTGGSVSTLTIQRTQQEDSAVYLCASSIGITNEKLFFGSGTQLSVL.